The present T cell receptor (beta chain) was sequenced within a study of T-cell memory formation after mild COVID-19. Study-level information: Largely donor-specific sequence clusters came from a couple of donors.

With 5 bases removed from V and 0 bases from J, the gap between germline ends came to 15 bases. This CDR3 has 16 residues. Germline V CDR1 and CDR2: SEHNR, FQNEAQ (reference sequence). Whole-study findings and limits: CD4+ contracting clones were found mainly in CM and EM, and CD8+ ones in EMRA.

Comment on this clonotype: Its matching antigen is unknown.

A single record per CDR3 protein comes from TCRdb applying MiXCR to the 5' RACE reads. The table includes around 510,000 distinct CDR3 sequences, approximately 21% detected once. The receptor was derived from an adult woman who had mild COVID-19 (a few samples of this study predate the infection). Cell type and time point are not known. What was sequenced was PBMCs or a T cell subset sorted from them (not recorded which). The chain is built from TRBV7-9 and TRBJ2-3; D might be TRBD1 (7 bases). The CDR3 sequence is CASSPGGGLSTDTQYF. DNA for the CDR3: TGTGCCAGCAGCCCAGGAGGGGGCCTTAGCACAGATACGCAGTATTTT. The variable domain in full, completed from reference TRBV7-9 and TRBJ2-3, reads DTGVSQNPRHKITKRGQNVTFRCDPISEHNRLYWYRQTLGQGPEFLTYFQNEAQLEKSRLLSDRFSAERPKGSFSTLEIQRTEQGDSAMYLCASSPGGGLSTDTQYFGPGTRLTVL.